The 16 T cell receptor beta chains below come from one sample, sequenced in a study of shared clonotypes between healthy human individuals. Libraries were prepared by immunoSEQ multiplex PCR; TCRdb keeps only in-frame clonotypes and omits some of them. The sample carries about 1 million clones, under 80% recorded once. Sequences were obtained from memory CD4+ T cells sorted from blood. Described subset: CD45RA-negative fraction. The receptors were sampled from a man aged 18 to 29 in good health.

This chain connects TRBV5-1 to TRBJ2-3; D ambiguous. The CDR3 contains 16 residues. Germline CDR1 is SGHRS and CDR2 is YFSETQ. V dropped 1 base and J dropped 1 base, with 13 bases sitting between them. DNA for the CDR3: TGCGCCAGCAGCTTGAGACTGGGCTCAGGCACAGATACGCAGTATTTT. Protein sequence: CASSLRLGSGTDTQYF.

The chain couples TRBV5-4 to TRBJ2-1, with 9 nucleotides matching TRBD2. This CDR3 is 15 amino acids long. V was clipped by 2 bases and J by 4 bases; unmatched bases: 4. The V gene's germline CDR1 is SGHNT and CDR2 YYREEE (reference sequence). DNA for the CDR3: TGTGCCAGCAGCTTTGGCGGGGGGGCGTACAATGAGCAGTTCTTC. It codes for CASSFGGGAYNEQFF.

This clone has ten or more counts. The CDR3 reads CATASGSNTGELFF. As DNA, the CDR3 is TGTGCCACCGCTAGCGGGTCGAACACCGGGGAGCTGTTTTTT. J is TRBJ2-2 and V is TRBV2; TRBD2 matches 8 bases. The germline V gene encodes CDR1 SNHLY and CDR2 FYNNEI. V shed 10 bases, J shed 0 bases, and the junction held 4 bases outside the gene matches. The CDR3 is 14 residues long.

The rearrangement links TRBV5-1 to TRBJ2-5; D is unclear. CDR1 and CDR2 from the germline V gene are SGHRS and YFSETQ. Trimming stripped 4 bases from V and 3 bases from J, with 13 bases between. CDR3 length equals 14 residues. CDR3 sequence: CASSVNKLEETQYF. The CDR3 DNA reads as TGCGCCAGCAGCGTCAACAAATTAGAAGAGACCCAGTACTTC.

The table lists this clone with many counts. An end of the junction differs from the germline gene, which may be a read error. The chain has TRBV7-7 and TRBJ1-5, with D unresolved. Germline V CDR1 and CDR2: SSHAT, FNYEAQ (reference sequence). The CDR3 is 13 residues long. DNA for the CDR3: TGTGCTAGCAGCACGTCCCCAAATCAGCCCCAGCATTTT. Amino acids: CASSTSPNQPQHF.

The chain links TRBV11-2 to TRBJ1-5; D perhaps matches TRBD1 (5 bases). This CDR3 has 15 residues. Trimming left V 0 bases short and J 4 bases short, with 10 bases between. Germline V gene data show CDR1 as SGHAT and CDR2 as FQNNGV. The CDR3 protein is CASSLDPGRNQPQHF. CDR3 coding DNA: TGTGCCAGCAGCTTAGATCCAGGGAGGAATCAGCCCCAGCATTTT.

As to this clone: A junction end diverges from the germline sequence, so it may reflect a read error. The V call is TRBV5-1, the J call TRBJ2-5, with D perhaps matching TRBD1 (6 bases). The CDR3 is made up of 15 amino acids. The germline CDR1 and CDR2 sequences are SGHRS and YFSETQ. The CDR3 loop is CASTYNSGEWETRYF. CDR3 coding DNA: TGCGCCAGTACATACAACTCAGGGGAGTGGGAGACCCGGTACTTC.

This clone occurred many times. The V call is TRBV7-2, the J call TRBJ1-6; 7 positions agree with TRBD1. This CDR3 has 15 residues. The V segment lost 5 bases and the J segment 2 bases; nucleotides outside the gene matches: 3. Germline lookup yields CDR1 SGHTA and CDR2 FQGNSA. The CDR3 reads CASSTGVAYNSPLHF. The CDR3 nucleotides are TGTGCCAGCAGCACAGGGGTCGCCTATAATTCACCCCTCCACTTT.

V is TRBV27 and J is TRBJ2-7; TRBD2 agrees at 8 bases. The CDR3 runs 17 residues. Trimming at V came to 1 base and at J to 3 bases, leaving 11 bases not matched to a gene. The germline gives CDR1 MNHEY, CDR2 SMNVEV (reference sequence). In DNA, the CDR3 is TGTGCCAGCAGTTTATATTCCCCGGGACTAGTACTCTACGAGCAGTACTTC. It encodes CASSLYSPGLVLYEQYF.

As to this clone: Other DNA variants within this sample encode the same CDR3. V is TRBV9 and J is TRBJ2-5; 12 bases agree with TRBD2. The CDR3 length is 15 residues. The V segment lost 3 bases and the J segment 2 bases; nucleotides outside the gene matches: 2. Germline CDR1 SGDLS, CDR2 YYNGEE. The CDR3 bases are TGTGCCAGCAGCGGACTAGCGGGGGCACAAGAGACCCAGTACTTC. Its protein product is CASSGLAGAQETQYF.

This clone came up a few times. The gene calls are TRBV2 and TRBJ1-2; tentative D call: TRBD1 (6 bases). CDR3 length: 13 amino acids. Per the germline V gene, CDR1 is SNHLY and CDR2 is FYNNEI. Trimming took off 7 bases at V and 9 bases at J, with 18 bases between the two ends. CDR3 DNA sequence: TGTGCCAGCAAACAGGGTCCGGGCGAGAGCTACACCTTC. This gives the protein CASKQGPGESYTF.

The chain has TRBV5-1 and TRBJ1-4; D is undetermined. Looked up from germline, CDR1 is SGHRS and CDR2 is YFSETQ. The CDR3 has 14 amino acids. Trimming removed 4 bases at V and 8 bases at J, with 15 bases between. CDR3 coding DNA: TGCGCCAGCAGCACGGCGGGAGCGCGAGAAAAACTGTTTTTT. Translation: CASSTAGAREKLFF.

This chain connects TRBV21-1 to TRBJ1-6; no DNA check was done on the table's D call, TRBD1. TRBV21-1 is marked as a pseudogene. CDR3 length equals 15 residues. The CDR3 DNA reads TGTGCCAGCAGCTTTGAACAGGGGGATAATTCACCCCTCCACTTT. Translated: CASSFEQGDNSPLHF.

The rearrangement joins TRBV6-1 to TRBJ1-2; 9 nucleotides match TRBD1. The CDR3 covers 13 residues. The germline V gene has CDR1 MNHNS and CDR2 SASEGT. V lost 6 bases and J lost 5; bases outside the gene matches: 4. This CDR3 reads CASRKTGGYGYTF. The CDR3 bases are TGTGCCAGCAGAAAGACAGGGGGATATGGCTACACCTTC.

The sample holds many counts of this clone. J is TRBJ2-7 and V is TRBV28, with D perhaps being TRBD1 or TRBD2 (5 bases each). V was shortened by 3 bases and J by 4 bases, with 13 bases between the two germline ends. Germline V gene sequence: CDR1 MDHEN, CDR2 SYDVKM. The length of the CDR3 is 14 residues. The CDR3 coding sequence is TGTGCCAGCAGTTTTGATGAGGGGCGTTACGAGCAGTACTTC. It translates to CASSFDEGRYEQYF.

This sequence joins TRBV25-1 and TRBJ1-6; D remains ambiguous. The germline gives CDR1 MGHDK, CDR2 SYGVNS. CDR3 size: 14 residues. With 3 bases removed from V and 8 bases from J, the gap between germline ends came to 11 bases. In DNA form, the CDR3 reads TGTGCCAGCAGTGATCCGGGAGAAGATTCACCCCTCCACTTT. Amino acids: CASSDPGEDSPLHF.